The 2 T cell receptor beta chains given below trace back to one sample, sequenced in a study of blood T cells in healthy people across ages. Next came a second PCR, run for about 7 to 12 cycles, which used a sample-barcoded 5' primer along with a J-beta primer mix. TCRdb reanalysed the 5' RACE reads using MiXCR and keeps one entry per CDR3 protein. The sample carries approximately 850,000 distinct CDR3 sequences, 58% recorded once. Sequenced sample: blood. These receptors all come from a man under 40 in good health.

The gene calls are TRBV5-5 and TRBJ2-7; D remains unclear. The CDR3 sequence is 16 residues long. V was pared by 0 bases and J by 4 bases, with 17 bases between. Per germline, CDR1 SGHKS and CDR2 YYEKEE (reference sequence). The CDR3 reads CASSLAMSPELYEQYF. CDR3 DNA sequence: TGTGCCAGCAGCTTGGCTATGTCTCCGGAACTATACGAGCAGTACTTC.

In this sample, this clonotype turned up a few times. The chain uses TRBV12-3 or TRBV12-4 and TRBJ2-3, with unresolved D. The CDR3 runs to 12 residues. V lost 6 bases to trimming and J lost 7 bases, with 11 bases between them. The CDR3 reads CASSVGSHTQYF. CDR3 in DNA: TGTGCCAGCAGCGTGGGCTCTCATACGCAGTATTTT.